This paragraph reports one TCR beta chain. No antigen is known for it. Deletions cut 7 bases from V and 0 bases from J, with 12 bases between. The CDR3 loop spans 13 amino acids. CDR1 SQVTM and CDR2 ANQGSEA come from the germline V gene. The source of the sample is a study of cytomegalovirus exposure and HLA in healthy donors. Donors sampled were nominally healthy, though unrecorded immune exposures were likely. Study outcomes and limitations: TRBV6-2, TRBV6-3 and some other V segments were excluded as indistinguishable. Among TCR sequences, most were rare, though some public TCRs appeared in many donors.

PCR employed 60 Vbeta and 13 Jbeta primers. Measured with immunoSEQ multiplex PCR; TCRdb has only the in-frame clones, and not every one. The data show about 63,000 clones, roughly 74% seen once. The material sequenced was PBMCs. The clonotype originates from a woman between 40 and 50 years old in good health and CMV-seropositive. The chain carries TRBV29-1 and TRBJ1-1; D might be TRBD1 (5 bases). The CDR3 is CSGRAGMNTEAFF. For the CDR3, the DNA is TGCAGCGGACGGGCAGGGATGAACACTGAAGCTTTCTTT.